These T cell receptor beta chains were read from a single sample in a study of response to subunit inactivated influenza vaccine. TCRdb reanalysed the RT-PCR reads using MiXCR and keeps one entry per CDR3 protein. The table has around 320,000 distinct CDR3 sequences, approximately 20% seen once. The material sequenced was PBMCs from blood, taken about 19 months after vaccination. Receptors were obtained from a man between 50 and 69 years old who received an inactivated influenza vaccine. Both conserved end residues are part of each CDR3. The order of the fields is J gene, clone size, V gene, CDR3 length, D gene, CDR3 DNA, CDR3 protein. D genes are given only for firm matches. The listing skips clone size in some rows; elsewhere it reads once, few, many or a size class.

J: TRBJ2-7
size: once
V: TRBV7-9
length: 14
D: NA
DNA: TGTGCCAGCAGCCCATTTGCAAGCTCGTACGAGCAGTACTTC
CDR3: CASSPFASSYEQYF

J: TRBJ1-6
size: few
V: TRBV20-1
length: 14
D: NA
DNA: TGCAGTGCTAGCCCGGGACACCCCAATTCACCCCTCCACTTT
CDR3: CSASPGHPNSPLHF

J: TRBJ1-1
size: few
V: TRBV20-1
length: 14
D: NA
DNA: TGCAGTGCTAGAGAAACTACACAGAACACTGAAGCTTTCTTT
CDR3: CSARETTQNTEAFF

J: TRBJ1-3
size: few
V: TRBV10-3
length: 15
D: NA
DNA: TGTGCCATCACCATGGACCGAAACTCTGGAAACACCATATATTTT
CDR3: CAITMDRNSGNTIYF

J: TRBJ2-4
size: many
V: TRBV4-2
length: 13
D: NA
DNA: TGTGCCAGCAGCCAAGATTCGAGGGCAATTCAGTACTTC
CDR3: CASSQDSRAIQYF

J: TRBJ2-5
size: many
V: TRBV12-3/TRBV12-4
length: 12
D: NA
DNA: TGTGCCAGCAGTTTAAGCAGGGAGACCCAGTACTTC
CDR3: CASSLSRETQYF

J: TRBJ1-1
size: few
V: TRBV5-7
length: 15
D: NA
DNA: TGTGCCAGCAGCGTCCCCGGGACAAAGGGCACTGAAGCTTTCTTT
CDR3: CASSVPGTKGTEAFF

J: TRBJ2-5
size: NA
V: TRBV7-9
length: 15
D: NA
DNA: TGTGCCAGCAGCTTGTTGGTGCGCCAGGAAGAGACCCAGTACTTC
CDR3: CASSLLVRQEETQYF

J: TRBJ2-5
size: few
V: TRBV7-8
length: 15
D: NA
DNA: TGTGCCAGCAGCTTTGAATCCTGGAACCAAGAGACCCAGTACTTC
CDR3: CASSFESWNQETQYF

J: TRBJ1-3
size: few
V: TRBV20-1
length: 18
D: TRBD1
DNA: TGCAGTGCTAGAGATCTTGCAGGGGGACCCATCTCTGGAAACACCATATATTTT
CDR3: CSARDLAGGPISGNTIYF

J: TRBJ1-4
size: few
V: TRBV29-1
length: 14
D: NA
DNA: TGCAGCGTCCAACAGGGAGGTGGTAATGAAAAACTGTTTTTT
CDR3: CSVQQGGGNEKLFF

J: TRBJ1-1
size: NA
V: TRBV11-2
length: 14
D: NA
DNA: TGTGCCAGCAGCTGGAGGGGCCAGGGCGCTGAAGCTTTCTTT
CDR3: CASSWRGQGAEAFF

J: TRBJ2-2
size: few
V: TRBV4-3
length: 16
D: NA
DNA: TGCGCCAGCAGCCAAGATTCCCAGGCGCACACCGGGGAGCTGTTTTTT
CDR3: CASSQDSQAHTGELFF

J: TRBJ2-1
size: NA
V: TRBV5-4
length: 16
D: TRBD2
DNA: TGTGCCAGCAGCTTGGGGGCGGGAGGGCTTTCTAATGAGCAGTTCTTC
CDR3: CASSLGAGGLSNEQFF

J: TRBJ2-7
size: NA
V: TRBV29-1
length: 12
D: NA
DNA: TGCAGCGTAAGGGAAAACTCCTACGAGCAGTACTTC
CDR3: CSVRENSYEQYF

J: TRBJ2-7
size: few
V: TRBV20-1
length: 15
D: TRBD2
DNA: TGCAGTGCTAGGCCCGGGACTATTACATCCTACGAGCAGTACTTC
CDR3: CSARPGTITSYEQYF

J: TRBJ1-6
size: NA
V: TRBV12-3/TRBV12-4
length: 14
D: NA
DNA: TGTGCCAGCAGTCTAGACAGATCACAATCACCCCTCCACTTT
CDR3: CASSLDRSQSPLHF

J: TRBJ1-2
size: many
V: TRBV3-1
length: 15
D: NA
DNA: TGTGCCAGCAGCCATGGGGCACGGCGGGAGGATGGCTACACCTTC
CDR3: CASSHGARREDGYTF

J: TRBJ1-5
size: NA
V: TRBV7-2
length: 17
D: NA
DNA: TGTGCCAGCAGCTTAGGGCCAGGCCCGGGCGTAAGGCAGCCCCAGCATTTT
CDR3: CASSLGPGPGVRQPQHF

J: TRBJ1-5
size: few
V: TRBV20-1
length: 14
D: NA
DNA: TGCAGTGCTAGCTTCCGGGGCAGCAATCAGCCCCAGCATTTT
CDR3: CSASFRGSNQPQHF

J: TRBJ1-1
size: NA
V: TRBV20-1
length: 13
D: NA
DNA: TGCAGTGCTAGTGCCCAGGCGAACACTGAAGCTTTCTTT
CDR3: CSASAQANTEAFF

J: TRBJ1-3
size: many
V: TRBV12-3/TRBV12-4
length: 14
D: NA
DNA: TGTGCCAGCAGTTCCCTAAACTCTGGAAACACCATATATTTT
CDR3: CASSSLNSGNTIYF

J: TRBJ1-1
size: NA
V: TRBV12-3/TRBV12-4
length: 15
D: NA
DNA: TGTGCCAGCAGTTTAGCCCAGGGCCTGAACACTGAAGCTTTCTTT
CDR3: CASSLAQGLNTEAFF

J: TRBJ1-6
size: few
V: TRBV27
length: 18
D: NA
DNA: TGTGCCAGCAGCCGGGAGGCAAAAAGAGGGTCCTATAATTCACCCCTCCACTTT
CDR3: CASSREAKRGSYNSPLHF

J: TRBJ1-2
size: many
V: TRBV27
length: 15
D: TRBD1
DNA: TGTGCCAGCAGCCTATCGGACAGGGAGAACTATGGCTACACCTTC
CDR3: CASSLSDRENYGYTF

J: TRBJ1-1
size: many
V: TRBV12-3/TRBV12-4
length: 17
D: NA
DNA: TGTGCCAGCAGTTTAGGCCCCAGGTTAGGATGGGGAACTGAAGCTTTCTTT
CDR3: CASSLGPRLGWGTEAFF

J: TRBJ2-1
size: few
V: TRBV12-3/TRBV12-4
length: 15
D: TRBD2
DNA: TGTGCCAGCAGTCGGCTAGCGGGGGCTTACAATGAGCAGTTCTTC
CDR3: CASSRLAGAYNEQFF